This T cell receptor beta chain was recorded in a study of blood T cell repertoires in COVID-19. Study details: Italy, Spain and the United States were the sources of the convalescent and acute COVID-19 samples.

Participants were aged roughly 18 to 100 years from 20 to 30 US areas. Participant-given clinical history determined each cohort assignment. The ends lost 3 bases at V and 1 base at J; junction bases unmatched: 2. The length of the CDR3 is 14 residues. Germline V lookup: CDR1 MNHEY, CDR2 SVGEGT. On this clone itself: This sample also contains other DNA sequences that code for the same CDR3.

As handled by the study authors: Nucleated cell counts were estimated from reference gene primer amplification. Libraries were prepared by immunoSEQ multiplex PCR; TCRdb keeps only in-frame clonotypes and omits some of them. The V and J calls and clone size come from that table; D and trimming were worked out from the DNA. The sample consists of about 280,000 clones, approximately 86% of them appearing once. The material sequenced was PBMCs or T cells enriched from blood (not recorded which). The clonotype was recovered from a woman between 25 and 40 years old who had recovered from COVID-19. The V and J genes are TRBV6-2 or TRBV6-3 and TRBJ2-7, with 8 bases that match TRBD2. The CDR3 region is CASSYRGGSYEQYF. The CDR3 region has the DNA TGTGCCAGCAGTTATCGGGGGGGGTCCTACGAGCAGTACTTC.